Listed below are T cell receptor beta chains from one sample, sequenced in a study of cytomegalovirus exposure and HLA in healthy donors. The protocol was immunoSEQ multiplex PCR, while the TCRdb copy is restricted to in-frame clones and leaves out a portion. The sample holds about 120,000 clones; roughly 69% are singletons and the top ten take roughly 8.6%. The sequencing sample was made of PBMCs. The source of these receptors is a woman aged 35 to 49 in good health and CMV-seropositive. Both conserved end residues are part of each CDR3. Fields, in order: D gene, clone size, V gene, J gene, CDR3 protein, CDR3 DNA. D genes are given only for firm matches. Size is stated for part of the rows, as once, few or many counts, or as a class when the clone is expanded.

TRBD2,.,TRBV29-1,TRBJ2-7,CSVGAAGGPYEQYF,TGCAGCGTTGGGGCCGCGGGAGGGCCTTACGAGCAGTACTTC
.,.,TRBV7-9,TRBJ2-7,CASSAGWAGSYEQYF,TGTGCCAGCAGCGCGGGGTGGGCTGGTTCCTACGAGCAGTACTTC
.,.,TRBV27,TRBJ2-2,CASSSGLSSTGELFF,TGTGCCAGCAGTTCCGGACTAAGTAGCACCGGGGAGCTGTTTTTT
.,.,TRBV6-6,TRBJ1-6,CASSYPQFGDNSPLHF,TGTGCCAGCAGTTACCCACAGTTTGGCGATAATTCACCCCTCCACTTT
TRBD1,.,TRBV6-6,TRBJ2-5,CASSRTGGGQETQYF,TGTGCCAGCAGTCGGACAGGGGGCGGCCAAGAGACCCAGTACTTC
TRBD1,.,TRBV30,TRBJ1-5,CAWSRGQDQPQHF,TGTGCCTGGAGCCGCGGACAGGACCAGCCCCAGCATTTT
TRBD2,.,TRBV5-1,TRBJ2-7,CASSLDASGALGYEQYF,TGCGCCAGCAGCTTGGACGCTAGCGGGGCCTTGGGCTACGAGCAGTACTTC
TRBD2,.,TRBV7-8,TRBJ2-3,CASSLARTGGPDTQYF,TGTGCCAGCAGCTTAGCCAGAACGGGAGGGCCAGATACGCAGTATTTT
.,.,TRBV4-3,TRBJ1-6,CASSQDEGAHNSPLHF,TGCGCCAGCAGCCAAGATGAGGGAGCTCATAATTCACCCCTCCACTTT
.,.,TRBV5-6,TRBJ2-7,CASSLWAGVAYEQYF,TGTGCCAGCAGCTTGTGGGCAGGGGTCGCCTACGAGCAGTACTTC
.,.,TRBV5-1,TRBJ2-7,CASSLDPGDYEQYF,TGCGCCAGCAGCTTGGATCCGGGAGACTACGAGCAGTACTTC
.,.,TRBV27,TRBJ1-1,CASSTRVTRNAEAFF,TGTGCCAGCAGTACCAGAGTAACGAGGAACGCTGAAGCTTTCTTT
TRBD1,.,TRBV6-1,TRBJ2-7,CASRLGQAQSYEQYF,TGTGCCAGCAGGCTAGGACAGGCCCAATCCTACGAGCAGTACTTC
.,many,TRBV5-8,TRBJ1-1,CASSLGTVRTEAFF,TGTGCCAGCAGCTTGGGAACGGTCAGGACTGAAGCTTTCTTT
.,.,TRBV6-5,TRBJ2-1,CASRERPSYNEQFF,TGTGCCAGCAGAGAGCGGCCCTCCTACAATGAGCAGTTCTTC
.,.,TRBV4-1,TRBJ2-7,CASSPLHGGPYEQYF,TGCGCCAGCAGCCCCCTCCACGGGGGGCCCTACGAGCAGTACTTC
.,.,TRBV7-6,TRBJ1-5,CASSLSLAGQPQHF,TGTGCCAGCAGCTTATCCCTTGCGGGTCAGCCCCAGCATTTT
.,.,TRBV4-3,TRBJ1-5,CASSQEWAGSGQPQHF,TGCGCCAGCAGCCAAGAATGGGCAGGGTCAGGCCAGCCCCAGCATTTT
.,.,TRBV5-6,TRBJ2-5,CASSLGLAILPQETQYF,TGTGCCAGCAGCTTGGGGCTAGCGATCCTGCCCCAAGAGACCCAGTACTTC
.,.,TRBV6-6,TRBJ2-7,CASRDRQAIYEQYF,TGTGCCAGCAGGGATCGACAGGCGATCTACGAGCAGTACTTC
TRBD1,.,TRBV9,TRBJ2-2,CASSAHRDRASRELFF,TGTGCCAGCAGCGCTCACCGGGACAGAGCTTCACGGGAGCTGTTTTTT
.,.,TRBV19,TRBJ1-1,CASSRDTRRDTEAFF,TGTGCCAGTAGTAGAGACACCCGACGGGACACTGAAGCTTTCTTT
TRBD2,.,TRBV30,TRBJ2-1,CAWLGTSGGNEQFF,TGTGCCTGGCTCGGGACTAGCGGGGGCAATGAGCAGTTCTTC
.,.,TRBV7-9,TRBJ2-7,CAAGQSSYEQYF,TGTGCCGCGGGACAGAGCTCCTACGAGCAGTACTTC
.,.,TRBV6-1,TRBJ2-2,CASSVLREMTGELFF,TGTGCCAGCAGTGTCCTTCGGGAAATGACCGGGGAGCTGTTTTTT
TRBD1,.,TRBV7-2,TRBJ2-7,CASSLRRGRTYEQYF,TGTGCCAGCAGCTTGCGCAGGGGGAGAACCTACGAGCAGTACTTC
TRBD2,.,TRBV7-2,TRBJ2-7,CASSSGTSGYEQYF,TGTGCCAGCAGCTCCGGGACTAGCGGATACGAGCAGTACTTC
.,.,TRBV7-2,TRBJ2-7,CASSFENLYEQYF,TGTGCCAGCAGCTTTGAAAACTTATACGAGCAGTACTTC
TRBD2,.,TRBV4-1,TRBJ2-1,CASSQDRLAGVNEQFF,TGCGCCAGCAGCCAAGATCGTCTAGCGGGAGTGAATGAGCAGTTCTTC
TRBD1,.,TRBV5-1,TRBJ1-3,CASSLDRGDSGNTIYF,TGCGCCAGCAGCTTGGACAGGGGCGACTCTGGAAACACCATATATTTT
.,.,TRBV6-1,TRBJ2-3,CASRGQLHFTDTQYF,TGTGCCAGCAGAGGACAGCTTCATTTCACAGATACGCAGTATTTT
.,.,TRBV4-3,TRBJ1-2,CASSQDQGQWNYGYTF,TGCGCCAGCAGCCAAGATCAAGGACAGTGGAACTATGGCTACACCTTC
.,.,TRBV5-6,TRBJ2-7,CASSLGRGLREQYF,TGTGCCAGCAGCTTGGGGAGGGGGCTGCGCGAGCAGTACTTC
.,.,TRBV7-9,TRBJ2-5,CASSLRQDAVMETQYF,TGTGCCAGCAGCCTGAGACAGGACGCGGTGATGGAGACCCAGTACTTC
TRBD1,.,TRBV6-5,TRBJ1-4,CASSGGQEVDEKLFF,TGTGCCAGCAGCGGGGGACAGGAGGTAGATGAAAAACTGTTTTTT
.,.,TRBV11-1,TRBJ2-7,CASSSSQATYVEQYF,TGTGCCAGCAGCTCGTCCCAGGCCACCTACGTCGAGCAGTACTTC
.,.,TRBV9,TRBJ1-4,CASSAGGTNEKLFF,TGTGCCAGCAGCGCCGGGGGAACTAATGAAAAACTGTTTTTT
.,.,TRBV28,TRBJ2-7,CASNLGGVPTPYEQYF,TGTGCCAGCAATCTAGGCGGCGTACCGACCCCCTACGAGCAGTACTTC
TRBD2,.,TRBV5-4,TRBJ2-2,CASSPPGTRGSGELFF,TGTGCCAGCAGCCCCCCCGGGACTAGGGGGTCCGGGGAGCTGTTTTTT
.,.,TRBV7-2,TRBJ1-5,CASSLVRGFDQPQHF,TGTGCCAGCAGCTTAGTTCGGGGGTTCGATCAGCCCCAGCATTTT
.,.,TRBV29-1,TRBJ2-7,CSFKEHRLTTQYF,TGCAGCTTCAAAGAGCACAGGTTAACTACGCAGTACTTC
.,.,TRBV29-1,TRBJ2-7,CSVVGSSYEQYF,TGCAGCGTTGTGGGGAGCTCCTACGAGCAGTACTTC
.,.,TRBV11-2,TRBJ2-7,CASRTESYEQYF,TGTGCCAGCAGGACAGAGTCCTACGAGCAGTACTTC
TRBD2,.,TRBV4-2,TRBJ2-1,CASSQAANQLAGDNEQFF,TGTGCCAGCAGCCAAGCTGCCAACCAACTAGCGGGAGACAATGAGCAGTTCTTC
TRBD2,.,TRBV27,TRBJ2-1,CASSFLAVSYNEQFF,TGTGCCAGCAGTTTTCTAGCGGTCTCCTACAATGAGCAGTTCTTC
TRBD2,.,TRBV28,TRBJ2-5,CASSDRTSDSETQYF,TGTGCCAGCAGCGATCGGACTAGCGACTCAGAGACCCAGTACTTC
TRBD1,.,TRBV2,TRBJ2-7,CASRTGDVTYEQYF,TGTGCCAGCAGGACAGGGGACGTGACCTACGAGCAGTACTTC
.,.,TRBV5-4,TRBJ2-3,CASSFEGSDTDTQYF,TGTGCCAGCAGCTTCGAAGGCAGCGACACAGATACGCAGTATTTT
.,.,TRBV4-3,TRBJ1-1,CASSRDRSGQYPEAFF,TGCGCCAGCAGCCGGGATCGGTCAGGGCAGTATCCTGAAGCTTTCTTT
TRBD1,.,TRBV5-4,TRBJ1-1,CASSSPRTGGEYTEAFF,TGTGCCAGCAGCTCTCCTCGTACAGGGGGCGAGTACACTGAAGCTTTCTTT
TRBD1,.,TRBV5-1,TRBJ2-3,CASSLASDRAPTDTQYF,TGCGCCAGCAGCTTGGCCTCGGACAGGGCTCCCACAGATACGCAGTATTTT
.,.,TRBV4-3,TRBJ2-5,CASSQDGGLETQYF,TGCGCCAGCAGCCAAGATGGGGGGTTGGAGACCCAGTACTTC
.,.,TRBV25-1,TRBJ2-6,CASSASSGANVLTF,TGTGCCAGCAGTGCCAGCTCTGGGGCCAACGTCCTGACTTTC
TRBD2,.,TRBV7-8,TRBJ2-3,CASSLVLAGGLLQDTQYF,TGTGCCAGCAGCTTAGTTCTAGCGGGAGGGCTCTTACAAGATACGCAGTATTTT
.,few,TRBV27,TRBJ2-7,CASSSIPNYEQYF,TGTGCCAGCAGTTCTATCCCCAACTACGAGCAGTACTTC
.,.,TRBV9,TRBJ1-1,CASSGGEVEAFF,TGTGCCAGCAGTGGGGGCGAGGTTGAAGCTTTCTTT
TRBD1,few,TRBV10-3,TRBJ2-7,CATSTGGLREQYF,TGTGCCACGTCGACAGGGGGATTGAGGGAGCAGTACTTC
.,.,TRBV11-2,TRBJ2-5,CASSLATDQRFGETQYF,TGTGCCAGCAGCTTAGCCACCGATCAGAGGTTCGGGGAGACCCAGTACTTC
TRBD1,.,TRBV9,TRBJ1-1,CASRGQTALNTEAFF,TGTGCCAGCAGGGGACAGACAGCCTTGAACACTGAAGCTTTCTTT